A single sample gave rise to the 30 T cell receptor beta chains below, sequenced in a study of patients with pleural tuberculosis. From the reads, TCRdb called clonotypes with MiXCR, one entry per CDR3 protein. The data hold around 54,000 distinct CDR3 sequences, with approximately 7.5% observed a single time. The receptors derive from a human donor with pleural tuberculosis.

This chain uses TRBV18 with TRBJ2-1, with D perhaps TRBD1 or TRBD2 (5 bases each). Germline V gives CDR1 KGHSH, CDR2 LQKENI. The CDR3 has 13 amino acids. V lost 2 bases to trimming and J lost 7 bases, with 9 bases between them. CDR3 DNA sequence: TGTGCCAGCTCACCAGGTTGGGGGAATGAGCAGTTCTTC. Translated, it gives CASSPGWGNEQFF. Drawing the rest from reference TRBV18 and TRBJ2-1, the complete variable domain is NAGVMQNPRHLVRRRGQEARLRCSPMKGHSHVYWYRQLPEEGLKFMVYLQKENIIDESGMPKERFSAEFPKEGPSILRIQQVVRGDSAAYFCASSPGWGNEQFFGPGTRLTVL.

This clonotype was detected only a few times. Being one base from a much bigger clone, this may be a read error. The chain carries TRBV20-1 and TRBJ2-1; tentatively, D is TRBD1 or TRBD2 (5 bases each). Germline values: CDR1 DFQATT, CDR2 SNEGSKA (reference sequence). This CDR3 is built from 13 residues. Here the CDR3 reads CSAGGSFYNGQFF. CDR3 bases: TGCAGTGCTGGGGGTAGCTTCTACAATGGGCAGTTCTTC.

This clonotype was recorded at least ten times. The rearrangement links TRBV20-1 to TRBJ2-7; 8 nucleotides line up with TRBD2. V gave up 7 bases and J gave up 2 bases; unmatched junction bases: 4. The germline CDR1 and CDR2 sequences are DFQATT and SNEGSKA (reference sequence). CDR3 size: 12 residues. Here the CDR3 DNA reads TGCAGTGAACGCGGGAGGCCCTACGAGCAGTACGTC. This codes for CSERGRPYEQYV.

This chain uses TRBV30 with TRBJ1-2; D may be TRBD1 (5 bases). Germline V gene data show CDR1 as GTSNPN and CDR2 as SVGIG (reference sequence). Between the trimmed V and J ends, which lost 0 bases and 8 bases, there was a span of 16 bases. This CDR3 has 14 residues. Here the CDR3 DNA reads TGTGCCTGGAGTGTAGAAGGGGCGTTTTGGGGCTACACCTTC. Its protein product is CAWSVEGAFWGYTF.

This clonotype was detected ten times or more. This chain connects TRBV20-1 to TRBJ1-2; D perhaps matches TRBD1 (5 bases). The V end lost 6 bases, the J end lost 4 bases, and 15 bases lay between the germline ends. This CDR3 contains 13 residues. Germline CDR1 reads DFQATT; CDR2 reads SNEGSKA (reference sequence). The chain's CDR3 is CSAINTGAYGYTF. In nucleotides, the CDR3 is TGCAGTGCCATAAACACCGGGGCCTATGGCTACACCTTC.

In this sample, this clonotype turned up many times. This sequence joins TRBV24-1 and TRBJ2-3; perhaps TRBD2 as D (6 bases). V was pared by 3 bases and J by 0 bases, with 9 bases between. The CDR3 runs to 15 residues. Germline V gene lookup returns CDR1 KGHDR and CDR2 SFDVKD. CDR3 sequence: CATSDLASSTDTQYF. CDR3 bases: TGTGCCACCAGTGATCTAGCGTCTAGCACAGATACGCAGTATTTT.

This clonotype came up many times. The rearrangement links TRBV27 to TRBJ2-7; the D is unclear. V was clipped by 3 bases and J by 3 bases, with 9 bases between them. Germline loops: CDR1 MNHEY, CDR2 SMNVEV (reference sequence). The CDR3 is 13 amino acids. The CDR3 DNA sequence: TGTGCCAGCAGTTTTGCGGACGTCTACGAGCAGTACTTC. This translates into CASSFADVYEQYF.

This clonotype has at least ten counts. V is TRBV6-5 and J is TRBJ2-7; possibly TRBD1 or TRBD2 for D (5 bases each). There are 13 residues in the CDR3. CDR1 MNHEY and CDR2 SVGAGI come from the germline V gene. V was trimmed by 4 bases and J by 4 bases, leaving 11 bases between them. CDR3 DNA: TGTGCCAGCAGTTCCGGGGCCCTGTACGAGCAGTACGTC. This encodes CASSSGALYEQYV.

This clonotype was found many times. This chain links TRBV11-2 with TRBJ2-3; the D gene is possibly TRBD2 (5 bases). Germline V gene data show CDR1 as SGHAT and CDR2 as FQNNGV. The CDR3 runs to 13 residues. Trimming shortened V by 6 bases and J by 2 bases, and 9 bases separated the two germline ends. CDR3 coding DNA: TGTGCCAGCAGGAGAGGGAACACAGATACGCAGTATTTT. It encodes CASRRGNTDTQYF.

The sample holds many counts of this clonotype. This chain's CDR3 is CASRKSGKETQYF. For the CDR3, the DNA is TGTGCCAGCAGGAAGTCAGGCAAGGAGACCCAGTACTTC. This chain links TRBV11-2 with TRBJ2-5; D uncertain. V gave up 6 bases and J gave up 5 bases, with 13 bases separating them. The CDR3 loop spans 13 amino acids. The V gene's germline CDR1 is SGHAT and CDR2 FQNNGV. Full variable domain (outside the CDR3, taken from reference TRBV11-2 and TRBJ2-5): EAGVAQSPRYKIIEKRQSVAFWCNPISGHATLYWYQQILGQGPKLLIQFQNNGVVDDSQLPKDRFSAERLKGVDSTLKIQPAKLEDSAVYLCASRKSGKETQYFGPGTRLLVL.

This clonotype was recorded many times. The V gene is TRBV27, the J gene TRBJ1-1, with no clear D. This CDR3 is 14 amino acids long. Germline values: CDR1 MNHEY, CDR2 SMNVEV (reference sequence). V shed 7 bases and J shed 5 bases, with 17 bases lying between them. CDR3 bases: TGTGCCAGCACTCAGGACGGACTCGGGACTGAAGCTTTCTTT. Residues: CASTQDGLGTEAFF.

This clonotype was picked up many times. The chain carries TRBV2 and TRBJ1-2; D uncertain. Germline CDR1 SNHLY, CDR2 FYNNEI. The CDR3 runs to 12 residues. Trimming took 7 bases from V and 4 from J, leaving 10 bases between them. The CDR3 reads CASTDGPYGYTF. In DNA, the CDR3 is TGTGCCAGCACGGACGGCCCCTATGGCTACACCTTC.

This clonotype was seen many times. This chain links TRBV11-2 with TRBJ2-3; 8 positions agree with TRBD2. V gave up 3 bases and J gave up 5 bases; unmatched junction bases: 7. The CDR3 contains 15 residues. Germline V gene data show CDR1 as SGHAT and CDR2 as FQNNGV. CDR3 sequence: CASSFPAGVVDTQYF. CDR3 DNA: TGTGCCAGCAGCTTTCCAGCGGGAGTGGTAGATACGCAGTATTTT.

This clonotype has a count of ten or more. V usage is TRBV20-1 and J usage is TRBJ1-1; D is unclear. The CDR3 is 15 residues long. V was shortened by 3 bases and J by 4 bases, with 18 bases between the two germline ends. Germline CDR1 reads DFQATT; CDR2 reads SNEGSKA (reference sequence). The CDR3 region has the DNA TGCAGTGCTAGTGGTCCGCGGCTGGCCGTCACTGAAGCTTTCTTT. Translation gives CSASGPRLAVTEAFF.

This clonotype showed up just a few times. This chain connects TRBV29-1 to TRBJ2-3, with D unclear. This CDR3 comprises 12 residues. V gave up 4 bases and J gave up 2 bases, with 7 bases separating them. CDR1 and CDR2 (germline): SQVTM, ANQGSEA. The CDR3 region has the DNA TGCAGCGTTGTTTTAGACACAGATACGCAGTATTTT. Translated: CSVVLDTDTQYF.

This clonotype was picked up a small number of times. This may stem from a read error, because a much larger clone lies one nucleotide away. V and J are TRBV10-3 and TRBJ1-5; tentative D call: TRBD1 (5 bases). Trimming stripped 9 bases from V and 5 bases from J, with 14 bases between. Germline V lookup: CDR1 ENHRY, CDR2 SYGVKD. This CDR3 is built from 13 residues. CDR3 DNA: TGTGCCATGCGGGGGAGCAGCGATCAGCCCCAGCATTTT. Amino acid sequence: CAMRGSSDQPQHF.

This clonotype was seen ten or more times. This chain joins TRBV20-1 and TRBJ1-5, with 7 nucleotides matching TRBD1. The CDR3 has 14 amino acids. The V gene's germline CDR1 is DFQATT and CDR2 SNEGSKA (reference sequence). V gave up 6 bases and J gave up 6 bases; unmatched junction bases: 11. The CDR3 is CSAVRQGGVQPQHF. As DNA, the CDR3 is TGCAGTGCCGTAAGACAGGGAGGCGTTCAGCCCCAGCATTTT.

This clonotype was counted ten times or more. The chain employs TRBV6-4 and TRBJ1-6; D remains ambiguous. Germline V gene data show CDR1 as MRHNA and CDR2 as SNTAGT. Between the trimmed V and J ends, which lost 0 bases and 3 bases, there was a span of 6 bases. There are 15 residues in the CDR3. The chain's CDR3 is CASSDSKSYNSPLHF. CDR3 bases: TGTGCCAGCAGTGACTCGAAGAGCTATAATTCACCCCTCCACTTT.

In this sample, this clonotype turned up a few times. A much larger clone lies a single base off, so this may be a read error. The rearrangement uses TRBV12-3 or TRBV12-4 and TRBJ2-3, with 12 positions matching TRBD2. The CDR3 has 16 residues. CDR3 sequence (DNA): TGTGCCAGCAGTTCCGGACTAGCGGGGAACACAGATACGCGGTATTTT. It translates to CASSSGLAGNTDTRYF.

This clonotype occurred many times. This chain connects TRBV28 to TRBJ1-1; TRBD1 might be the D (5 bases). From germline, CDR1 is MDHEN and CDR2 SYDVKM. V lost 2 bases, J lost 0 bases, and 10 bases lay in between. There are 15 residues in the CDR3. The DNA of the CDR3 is TGTGCCAGCAGTTTACGGGGCACTTTGAACACTGAAGCTTTCTTT. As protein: CASSLRGTLNTEAFF.

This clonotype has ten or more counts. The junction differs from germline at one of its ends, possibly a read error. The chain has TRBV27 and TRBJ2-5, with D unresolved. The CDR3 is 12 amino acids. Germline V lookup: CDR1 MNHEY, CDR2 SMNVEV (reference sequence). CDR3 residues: CASSPPQGTQYF. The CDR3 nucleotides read TGTGCCAGCAGTCCGCCCCAAGGGACCCAGTACTTC.

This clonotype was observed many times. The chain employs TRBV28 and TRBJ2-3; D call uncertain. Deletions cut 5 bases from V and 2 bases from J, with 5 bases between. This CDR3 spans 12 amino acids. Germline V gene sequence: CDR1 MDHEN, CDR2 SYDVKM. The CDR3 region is CASSLNTDTQYF. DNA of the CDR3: TGTGCCAGCAGTCTCAACACAGATACGCAGTATTTT.

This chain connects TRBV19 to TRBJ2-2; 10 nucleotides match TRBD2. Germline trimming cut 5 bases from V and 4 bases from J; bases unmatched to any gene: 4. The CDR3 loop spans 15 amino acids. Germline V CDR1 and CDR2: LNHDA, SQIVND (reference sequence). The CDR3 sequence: CASSRTSGGTGELFF. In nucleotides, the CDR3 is TGTGCCAGTAGTCGGACTAGCGGTGGCACCGGGGAGCTGTTTTTT.

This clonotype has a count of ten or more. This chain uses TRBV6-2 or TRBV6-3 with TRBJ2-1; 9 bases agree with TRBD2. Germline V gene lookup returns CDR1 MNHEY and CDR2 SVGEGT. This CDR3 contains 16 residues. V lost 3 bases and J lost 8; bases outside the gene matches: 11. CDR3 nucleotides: TGTGCCAGCAGTTATAACATAGCGGGAGTTAGCGATGAGCAGTTCTTC. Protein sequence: CASSYNIAGVSDEQFF.

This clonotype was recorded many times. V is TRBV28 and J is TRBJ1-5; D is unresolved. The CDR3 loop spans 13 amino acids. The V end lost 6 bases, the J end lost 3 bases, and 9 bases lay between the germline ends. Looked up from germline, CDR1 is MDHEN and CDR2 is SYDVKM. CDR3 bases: TGTGCCAGCAGCCCCCGGGCCAATCAGCCCCAGCATTTT. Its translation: CASSPRANQPQHF.

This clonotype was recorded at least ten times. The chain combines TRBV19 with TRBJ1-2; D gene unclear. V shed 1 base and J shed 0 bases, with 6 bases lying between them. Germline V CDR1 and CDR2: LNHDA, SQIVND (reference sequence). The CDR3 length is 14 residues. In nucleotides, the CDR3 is TGTGCCAGTAGTATAGTTCAAACTAACTATGGCTACACCTTC. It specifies CASSIVQTNYGYTF.

CDR3 loop: CASSPRQLSYEQYV. The CDR3 coding sequence is TGTGCCAGCTCACCACGACAGCTCTCCTACGAGCAGTACGTC. The chain employs TRBV18 and TRBJ2-7, with D perhaps TRBD1 (5 bases). CDR1 and CDR2 from the germline V gene are KGHSH and LQKENI. V lost 1 base and J lost 0, with 7 bases in between. The CDR3 spans 14 residues.

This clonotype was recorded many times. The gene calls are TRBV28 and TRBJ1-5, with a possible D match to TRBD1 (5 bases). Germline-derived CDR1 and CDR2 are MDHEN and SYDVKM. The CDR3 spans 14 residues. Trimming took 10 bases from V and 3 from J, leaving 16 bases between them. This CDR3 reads CAIRRGFANQPQHF. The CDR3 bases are TGTGCCATACGGAGGGGATTTGCCAATCAGCCCCAGCATTTT. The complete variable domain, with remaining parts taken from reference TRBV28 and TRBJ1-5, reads DVKVTQSSRYLVKRTGEKVFLECVQDMDHENMFWYRQDPGLGLRLIYFSYDVKMKEKGDIPEGYSVSREKKERFSLILESASTNQTSMYLCAIRRGFANQPQHFGDGTRLSIL.

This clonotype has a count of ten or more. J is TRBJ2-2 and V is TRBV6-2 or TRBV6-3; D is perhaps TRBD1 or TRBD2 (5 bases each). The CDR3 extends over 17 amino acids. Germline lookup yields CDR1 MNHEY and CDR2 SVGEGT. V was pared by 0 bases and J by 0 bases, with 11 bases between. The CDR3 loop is CASSYSEGTPNTGELFF. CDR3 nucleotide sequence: TGTGCCAGCAGTTACTCGGAAGGGACGCCGAACACCGGGGAGCTGTTTTTT.

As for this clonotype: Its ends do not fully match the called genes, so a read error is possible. The CDR3 spells CTSSPGVANSYNEQFF. The DNA of the CDR3 is TGCACCAGCAGCCCCGGGGTGGCGAACTCCTACAATGAGCAGTTCTTC. The chain combines TRBV5-1 with TRBJ2-1; a weak D match, TRBD2 (5 bases). The CDR3 totals 16 residues. Germline loops: CDR1 SGHRS, CDR2 YFSETQ.